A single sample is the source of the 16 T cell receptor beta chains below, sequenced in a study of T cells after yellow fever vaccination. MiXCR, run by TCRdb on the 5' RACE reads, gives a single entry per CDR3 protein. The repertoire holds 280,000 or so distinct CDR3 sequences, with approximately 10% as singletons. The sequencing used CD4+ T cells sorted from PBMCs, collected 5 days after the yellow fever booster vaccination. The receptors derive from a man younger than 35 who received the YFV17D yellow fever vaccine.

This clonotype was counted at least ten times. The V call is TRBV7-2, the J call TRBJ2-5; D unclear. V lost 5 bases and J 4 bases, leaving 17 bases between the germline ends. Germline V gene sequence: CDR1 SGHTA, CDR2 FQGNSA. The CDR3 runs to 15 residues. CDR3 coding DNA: TGTGCCAGCAGCCCGGTATCATGGGGTCGAGAGACCCAGTACTTC. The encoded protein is CASSPVSWGRETQYF.

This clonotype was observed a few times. The CDR3 protein is CASSNSDTQYF. As DNA, the CDR3 is TGTGCCAGCAGTAATTCGGATACGCAGTATTTT. V gene TRBV6-6 combines with J gene TRBJ2-3; D not resolved. V lost 5 bases and J lost 6, with 6 bases in between. Germline V lookup: CDR1 MNHNY, CDR2 SVGAGI (reference sequence). This CDR3 has 11 residues.

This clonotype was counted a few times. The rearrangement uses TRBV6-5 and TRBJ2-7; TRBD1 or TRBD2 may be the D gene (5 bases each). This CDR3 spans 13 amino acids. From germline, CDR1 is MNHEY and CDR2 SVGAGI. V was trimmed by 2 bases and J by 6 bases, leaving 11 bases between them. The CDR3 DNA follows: TGTGCCAGCAGTTACACCCGGGGCTCCGAGCAGTACGTC. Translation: CASSYTRGSEQYV.

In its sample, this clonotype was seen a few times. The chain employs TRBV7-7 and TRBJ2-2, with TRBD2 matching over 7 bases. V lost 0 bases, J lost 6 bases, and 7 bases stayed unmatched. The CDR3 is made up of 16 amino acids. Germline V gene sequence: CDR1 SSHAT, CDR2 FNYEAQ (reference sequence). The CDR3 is CASSLATGGTPGELFF. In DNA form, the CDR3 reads TGTGCCAGCAGCTTAGCTACCGGGGGGACCCCCGGGGAGCTGTTTTTT.

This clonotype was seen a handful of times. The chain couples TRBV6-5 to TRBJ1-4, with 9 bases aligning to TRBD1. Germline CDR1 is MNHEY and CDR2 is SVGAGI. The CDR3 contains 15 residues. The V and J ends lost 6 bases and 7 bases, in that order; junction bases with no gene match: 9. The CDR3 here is CASRLQGARGEKLFF. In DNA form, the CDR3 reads TGTGCCAGCAGACTACAGGGGGCGCGAGGTGAAAAACTGTTTTTT.

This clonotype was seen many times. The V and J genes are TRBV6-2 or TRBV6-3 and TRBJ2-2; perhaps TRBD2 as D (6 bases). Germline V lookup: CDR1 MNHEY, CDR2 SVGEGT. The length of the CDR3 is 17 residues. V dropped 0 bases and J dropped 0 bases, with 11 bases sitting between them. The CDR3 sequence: CASSYSSGGANTGELFF. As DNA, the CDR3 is TGTGCCAGCAGTTACTCATCGGGCGGGGCGAACACCGGGGAGCTGTTTTTT.

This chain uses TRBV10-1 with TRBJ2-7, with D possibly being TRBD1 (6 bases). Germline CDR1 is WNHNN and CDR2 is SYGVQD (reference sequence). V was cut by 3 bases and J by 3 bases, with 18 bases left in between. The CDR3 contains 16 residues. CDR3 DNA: TGCGCCAGCAGTGAAACCCGTGAAGGACAGCACTACGAGCAGTACTTC. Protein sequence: CASSETREGQHYEQYF.

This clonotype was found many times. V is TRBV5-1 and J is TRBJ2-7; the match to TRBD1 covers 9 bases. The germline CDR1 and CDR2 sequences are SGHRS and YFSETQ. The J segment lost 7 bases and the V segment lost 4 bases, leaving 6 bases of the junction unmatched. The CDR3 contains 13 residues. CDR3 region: CASSMDRGGEQYV. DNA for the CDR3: TGCGCCAGCAGCATGGACAGGGGAGGTGAGCAGTACGTC.

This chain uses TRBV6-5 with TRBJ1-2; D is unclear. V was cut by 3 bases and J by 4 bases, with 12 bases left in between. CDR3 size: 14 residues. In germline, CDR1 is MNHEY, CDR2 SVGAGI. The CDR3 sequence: CASSYWADSYGYTF. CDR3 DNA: TGTGCCAGCAGTTATTGGGCGGATTCCTATGGCTACACCTTC.

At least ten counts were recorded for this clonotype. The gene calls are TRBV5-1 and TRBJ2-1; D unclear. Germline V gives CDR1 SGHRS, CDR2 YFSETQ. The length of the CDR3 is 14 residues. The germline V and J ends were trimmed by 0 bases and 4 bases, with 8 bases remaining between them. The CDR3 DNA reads TGCGCCAGCAGCTTGGGACTTCTATACAATGAGCAGTTCTTC. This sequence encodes CASSLGLLYNEQFF.

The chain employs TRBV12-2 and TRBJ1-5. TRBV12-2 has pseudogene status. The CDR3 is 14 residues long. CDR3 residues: CASRLGYSNQPQHF. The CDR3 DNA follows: TGTGCAAGTCGCTTGGGGTATAGCAATCAGCCCCAGCATTTT.

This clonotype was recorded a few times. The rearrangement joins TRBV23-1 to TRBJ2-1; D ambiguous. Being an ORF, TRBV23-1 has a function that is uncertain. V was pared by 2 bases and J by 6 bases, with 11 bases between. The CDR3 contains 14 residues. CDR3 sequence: CASSQVGPSNEQFF. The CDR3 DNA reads TGCGCCAGCAGTCAAGTGGGTCCTTCCAATGAGCAGTTCTTC.

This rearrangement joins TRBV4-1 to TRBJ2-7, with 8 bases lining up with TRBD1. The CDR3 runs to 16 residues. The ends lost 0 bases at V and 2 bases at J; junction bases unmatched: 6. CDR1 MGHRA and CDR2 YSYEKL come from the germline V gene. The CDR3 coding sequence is TGCGCCAGCAGCCAAGATCGGCGACAGGGGACCTACGAGCAGTACGTC. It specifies CASSQDRRQGTYEQYV.

In DNA form, the CDR3 reads TGTGCCAGCAGCCCGGACGCCTACGAGCAGTACTTC. Translating it yields CASSPDAYEQYF. The gene calls are TRBV9 and TRBJ2-7; D not resolved. Germline CDR1 is SGDLS and CDR2 is YYNGEE. V was trimmed by 4 bases and J by 2 bases, leaving 7 bases between them. This CDR3 contains 12 residues. The full variable domain, completed using reference TRBV9 and TRBJ2-7, is DSGVTQTPKHLITATGQRVTLRCSPRSGDLSVYWYQQSLDQGLQFLIQYYNGEERAKGNILERFSAQQFPDLHSELNLSSLELGDSALYFCASSPDAYEQYFGPGTRLTVT.

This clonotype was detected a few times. This CDR3 is CASSPFPRVATGANVLTF. The CDR3 DNA sequence: TGTGCCAGCTCACCATTTCCCAGGGTGGCGACTGGGGCCAACGTCCTGACTTTC. This rearrangement joins TRBV18 to TRBJ2-6; possibly TRBD1 for D (5 bases). Germline assignment: CDR1 KGHSH and CDR2 LQKENI. The CDR3 is made up of 18 amino acids. V was shortened by 2 bases and J by 2 bases, with 16 bases between the two germline ends. The full variable domain, with the rest looked up from reference TRBV18 and TRBJ2-6, is NAGVMQNPRHLVRRRGQEARLRCSPMKGHSHVYWYRQLPEEGLKFMVYLQKENIIDESGMPKERFSAEFPKEGPSILRIQQVVRGDSAAYFCASSPFPRVATGANVLTFGAGSRLTVL.

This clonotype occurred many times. CDR3 protein: CASSSHYNEQFF. The CDR3 nucleotides are TGTGCCAGCAGCTCTCATTACAATGAGCAGTTCTTC. The V gene is TRBV7-8, the J gene TRBJ2-1; no clear D gene. Germline lookup yields CDR1 SGHVS and CDR2 FQNEAQ. The CDR3 is 12 amino acids. V lost 4 bases, J lost 4 bases, and 5 bases lay in between.